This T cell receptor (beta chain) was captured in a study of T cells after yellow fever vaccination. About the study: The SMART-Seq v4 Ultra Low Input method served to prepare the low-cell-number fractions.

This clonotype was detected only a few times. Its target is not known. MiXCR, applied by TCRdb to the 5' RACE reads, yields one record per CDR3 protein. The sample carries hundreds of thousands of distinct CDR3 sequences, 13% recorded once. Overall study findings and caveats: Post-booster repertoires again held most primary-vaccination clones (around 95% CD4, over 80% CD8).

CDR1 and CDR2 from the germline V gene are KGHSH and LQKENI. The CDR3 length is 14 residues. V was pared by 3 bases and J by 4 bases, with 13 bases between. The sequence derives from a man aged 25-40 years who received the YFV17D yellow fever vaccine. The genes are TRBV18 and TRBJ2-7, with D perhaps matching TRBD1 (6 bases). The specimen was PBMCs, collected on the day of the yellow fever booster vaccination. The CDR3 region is CASSPGAAAYEQYF. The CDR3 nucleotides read TGTGCCAGCTCACCGGGGGCCGCAGCTTACGAGCAGTACTTC.